The subject of this entry is one T cell receptor (beta chain). Methods used by the authors: Counts of nucleated cells, estimated from reference gene primer amplification, were obtained. Profiling relied on immunoSEQ multiplex PCR, and the TCRdb table lists in-frame clones only, not all of them. V and J calls plus clone size are reproduced from that table; the DNA served to infer D and trimming. The repertoire consists of more than 200,000 clones, with over 80% occurring once and the leading ten covering 27%. The record originates from a study of blood T cell repertoires in COVID-19. Study-wide context: T cells, B-cell-depleted T cells, or PBMCs provided the cDNA or gDNA that served as material.

The germline V and J ends were trimmed by 3 bases and 8 bases, with 10 bases remaining between them. CDR3 size: 11 residues. Germline CDR1 and CDR2: DFQATT and SNEGSKA (reference sequence). The V gene is TRBV20-1, the J gene TRBJ1-2; the D is unclear. The TCR originated in a man aged 40-49 years with acute or convalescent COVID-19. Source material: peripheral blood. The CDR3 DNA is TGCAGTGCTAGTGCCGGGTTGGGCTACACCTTC. Encoded protein: CSASAGLGYTF.